This T cell receptor beta chain was obtained from a study of T-cell memory formation after mild COVID-19. General study results and limits: SARS-CoV-2 specificity was not confirmed for second-wave clones peaking on day 37. Contracting clones localized mainly to CM and EM when CD4+ and mainly to EMRA when CD8+. Contracting clones from day 15 to 85 showed balanced CD4/CD8; later expanders favored CD4+. Some responding clones appeared in pre-infection memory, suggesting cross-reactive memory joined.

This clonotype was picked up a small number of times. Antigen: not known. TCRdb re-derived calls from the 5' RACE reads in MiXCR, one entry per CDR3 protein. This sample has about 400,000 distinct CDR3 sequences, with around 22% found just once. V gave up 4 bases and J gave up 2 bases, with 9 bases separating them. The length of the CDR3 is 14 residues. Sequenced material: PBMCs or a T cell subset sorted from them (not recorded which). The receptor comes from an adult woman who had mild COVID-19 (a few samples of this study predate the infection). Cell type and time point are not known. The chain has TRBV12-3 or TRBV12-4 and TRBJ1-3, with D possibly TRBD1 on 5 matching bases. The CDR3 is CASSSGGTGNTIYF. The CDR3 DNA reads as TGTGCCAGCAGTTCTGGGGGAACTGGAAACACCATATATTTT.